What follows is one TCR beta chain and its context. Clones were read by immunoSEQ multiplex PCR, and TCRdb kept only the in-frame ones, dropping some. Of some 120,000 clones detected, around 80% appear once; the ten largest clones hold more than 1.5%. The sample is drawn from a study of blood T cell repertoires in COVID-19. The V gene lost 3 bases and the J gene lost 1 base, with 8 bases spanning the gap. The germline V gene encodes CDR1 SGHAT and CDR2 FQNNGV. This CDR3 region has 14 residues. The clonotype comes from a man aged 65 to 79 with acute or convalescent COVID-19. The specimen was peripheral blood. The chain recombines TRBV11-2 with TRBJ2-3; tentative D call: TRBD1 (5 bases). The CDR3 nucleotides are TGTGCCAGCAGCTTGTTCAGGGGCACAGATACGCAGTATTTT. Protein product: CASSLFRGTDTQYF.